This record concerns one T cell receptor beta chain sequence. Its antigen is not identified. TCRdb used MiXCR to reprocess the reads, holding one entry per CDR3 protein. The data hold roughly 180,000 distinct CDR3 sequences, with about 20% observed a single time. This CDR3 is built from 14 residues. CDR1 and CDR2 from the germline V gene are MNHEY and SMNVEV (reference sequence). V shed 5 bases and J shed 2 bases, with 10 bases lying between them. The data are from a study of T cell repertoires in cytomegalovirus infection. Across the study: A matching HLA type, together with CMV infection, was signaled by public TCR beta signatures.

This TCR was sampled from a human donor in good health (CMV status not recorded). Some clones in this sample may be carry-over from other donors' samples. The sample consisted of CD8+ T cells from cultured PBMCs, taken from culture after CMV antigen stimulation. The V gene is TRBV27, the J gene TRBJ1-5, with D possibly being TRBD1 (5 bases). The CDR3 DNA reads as TGTGCCAGCAGTCCGGGACCGCGCAATCAGCCCCAGCATTTT. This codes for CASSPGPRNQPQHF.